This T cell receptor (beta chain) was captured by sequencing in a study of OX40 agonist ivuxolimab in advanced cancers. At the level of the study: Of the participants, approximately 36% had some prior anti-PD-1, anti-PD-L1 or anti-CTLA-4 therapy, which was allowed. Overall study findings and caveats: In the 0.1 to 3.0 mg/kg range, CD4+ and CD8+ blood T cells had expanded clonally by week 6. The study found that CD8+ T cells averaged more expanded clones than CD4+.

TCRdb's table, derived via immunoSEQ multiplex PCR, lists solely in-frame clones and lacks some. The sample carries 60,000 to 65,000 clones, approximately 80% recorded once. V lost 5 bases to trimming and J lost 7 bases, with 18 bases between them. Per the germline V gene, CDR1 is MNHEY and CDR2 is SMNVEV (reference sequence). The CDR3 runs to 14 residues. To note about this clone: Antigen: not known.

At baseline, cycle 4 day 1, and cycle 7 day 1, blood was sampled. The source of this sequence is an adult with an advanced solid tumor such as melanoma, head and neck, liver or kidney cancer. The starting material was CD4+ or CD8+ T cells sorted from blood, obtained in a trial of the OX40 agonist ivuxolimab. The chain links TRBV27 to TRBJ2-7, with D uncertain. CDR3 in amino acids: CASSPSPNIWEQYF. The CDR3, as DNA: TGTGCCAGCAGTCCCTCCCCTAATATCTGGGAGCAGTACTTC.